This T cell receptor beta chain was observed in a study of OX40 agonist ivuxolimab in advanced cancers. General study points: The work left the antigen specificity of expanded peripheral T cells undetermined.

The length of the CDR3 is 14 residues. Germline V gene sequence: CDR1 SGHTA, CDR2 FQGNSA. The germline V and J ends were trimmed by 4 bases and 0 bases, with 10 bases remaining between them. The table came from immunoSEQ multiplex PCR; TCRdb's copy has only in-frame clones and leaves some out. The top ten clones hold around 2% of a sample with 99,000 or so clones, 90% to 96% of them seen once. This clone appeared once. The antigen remains unidentified. This clonotype originated in an adult with an advanced solid tumor such as melanoma, head and neck, liver or kidney cancer. This chain links TRBV7-2 with TRBJ2-7, with TRBD1 as a possible D gene (6 bases). The sample consisted of CD4+ or CD8+ T cells sorted from blood, taken in a trial of the OX40 agonist ivuxolimab. CDR3 in DNA: TGTGCCAGCAGCTCCCGGGACAACTCCTACGAGCAGTACTTC. Amino acids: CASSSRDNSYEQYF.